There are a few counts of the clone carrying this T cell receptor beta chain. The data belong to a study of lymphopenia after photon versus proton radiotherapy. This CDR3 region has 15 residues. Trimming pared 2 bases from V and 7 bases from J, leaving 17 bases between. Germline lookup yields CDR1 LNHNV and CDR2 YYDKDF (reference sequence). Here immunoSEQ multiplex PCR was the method, and the copy in TCRdb shows in-frame clones only, minus some. The table shows 77,000 or so clones, with approximately 82% occurring only once. Sequences were derived from peripheral blood, sampled from a patient treated with proton-based radiotherapy. This TCR was sampled from a man in his 60s with pancreatic cancer. The chain joins TRBV15 to TRBJ1-2; no firm D call. CDR3 nucleotides: TGTGCCACCAGCAGAAATTTCCAGGCCGGGTCTGGCTACACCTTC. Translating gives CATSRNFQAGSGYTF.